The T cell receptor (beta chain) under discussion was sequenced for a study of T-cell reconstitution after alpha-beta-depleted transplantation in children. Whole-study results and caveats: Some patients showed high day-60 TCRbeta diversity, which derived from surviving recipient T cells and thymic progenitors. A year post-transplant, T-cell counts and diversity derived mostly from newly produced T cells. Reported findings indicate that, about two months after transplant, alpha-beta T cells came from several hundred expanded clones, which were derived from non-depleted graft cells.

It was with unique molecular identifiers that the TCRbeta library was prepared. TCRdb analysed the PCR reads with MiXCR anew, one entry per CDR3 protein. This table has nearly 200,000 distinct CDR3 sequences, about 6% appearing once. The CDR3 length is 18 residues. V was cut by 5 bases and J by 4 bases, with 24 bases left in between. This clonotype was seen many times. Its antigen is unidentified. This TCR derives from a girl under three years old with combined immunodeficiency, due to receive a stem cell transplant. This material consisted of PBMCs, taken before TCRalphabeta/CD19-depleted stem cell transplant. The chain combines TRBV12-3 or TRBV12-4 with TRBJ2-1; no clear D gene. The CDR3 here is CASSPTINTGEYYNEQFF. DNA of the CDR3: TGTGCCAGCAGTCCGACAATTAATACGGGCGAATATTACAATGAGCAGTTCTTC.